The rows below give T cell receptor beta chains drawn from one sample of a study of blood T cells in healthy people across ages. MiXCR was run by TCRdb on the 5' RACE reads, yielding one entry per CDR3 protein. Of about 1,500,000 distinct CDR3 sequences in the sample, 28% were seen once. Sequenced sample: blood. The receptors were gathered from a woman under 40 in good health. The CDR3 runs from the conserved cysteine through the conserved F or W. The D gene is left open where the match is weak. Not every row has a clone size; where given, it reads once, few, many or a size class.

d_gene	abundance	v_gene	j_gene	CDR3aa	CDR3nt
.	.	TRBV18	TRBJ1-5	CASSRRDPQPQHF	TGTGCCAGCTCTCGCCGGGACCCACAGCCCCAGCATTTT
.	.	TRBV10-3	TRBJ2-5	CAISVDRERETQYF	TGTGCCATCAGCGTGGACAGAGAGAGAGAGACCCAGTACTTC
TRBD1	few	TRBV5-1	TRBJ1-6	CASSLQGDPLHF	TGCGCCAGCAGCTTACAGGGGGATCCCCTCCACTTT
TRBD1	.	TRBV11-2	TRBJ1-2	CASSLAGTVYGYTF	TGTGCCAGCAGCTTAGCTGGGACAGTCTATGGCTACACCTTC
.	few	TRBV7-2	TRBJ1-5	CASSLGVGDYNQPQHF	TGTGCCAGCAGCTTAGGGGTTGGGGACTACAATCAGCCCCAGCATTTT
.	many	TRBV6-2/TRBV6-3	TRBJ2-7	CASSNTRFYEQYF	TGTGCCAGCAGTAATACTAGATTCTACGAGCAGTACTTC
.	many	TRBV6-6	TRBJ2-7	CASSYSEVHEQYF	TGTGCCAGCAGTTACTCGGAGGTCCACGAGCAGTACTTC
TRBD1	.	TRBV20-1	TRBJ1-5	CGTGQGDNQPQHF	TGCGGAACGGGACAGGGTGACAATCAGCCCCAGCATTTT
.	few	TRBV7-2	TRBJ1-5	CASSFSAGSNQPQHF	TGTGCCAGCAGCTTCAGTGCCGGTAGCAATCAGCCCCAGCATTTT
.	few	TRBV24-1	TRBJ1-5	CATSSVDSNQPQHF	TGTGCCACCAGTTCGGTGGATAGCAATCAGCCCCAGCATTTT
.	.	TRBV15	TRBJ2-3	CATSTEGRADTQYF	TGTGCCACCAGCACGGAGGGGCGGGCAGATACGCAGTATTTT
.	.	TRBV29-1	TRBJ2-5	CSVSGLYNEQYF	TGCAGCGTTAGTGGGCTCTACAATGAGCAGTACTTC
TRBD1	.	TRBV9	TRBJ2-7	CASSVTGQGFGGEQYF	TGTGCCAGCAGCGTGACGGGACAGGGGTTCGGGGGCGAGCAGTACTTC
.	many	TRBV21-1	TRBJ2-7	CASSKVGGDSYEQYF	TGTGCCAGCAGCAAAGTTGGCGGAGACTCCTACGAGCAGTACTTC
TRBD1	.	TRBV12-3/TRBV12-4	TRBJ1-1	CASSLTPDRGLEAFF	TGTGCCAGCAGTTTAACCCCCGACAGGGGGTTGGAAGCTTTCTTT
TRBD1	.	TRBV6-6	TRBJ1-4	CASSYSTGREKLFF	TGTGCCAGCAGTTACTCGACAGGGCGAGAAAAACTGTTTTTT
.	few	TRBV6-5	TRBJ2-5	CASSSSRQLFETQYF	TGTGCCAGCAGTTCCTCCAGGCAGCTCTTTGAGACCCAGTACTTC
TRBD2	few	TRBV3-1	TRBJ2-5	CASSHLIAGDRETQYF	TGTGCCAGCAGCCATTTAATAGCGGGGGATCGGGAGACCCAGTACTTC
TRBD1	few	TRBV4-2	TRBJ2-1	CASSQGTGVILINEQFF	TGTGCCAGCAGCCAAGGGACAGGGGTCATCTTAATTAATGAGCAGTTCTTC
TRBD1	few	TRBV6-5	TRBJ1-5	CASSSMTGIQPQHF	TGTGCCAGCAGTTCCATGACAGGGATCCAGCCCCAGCATTTT
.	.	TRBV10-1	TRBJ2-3	CASSDAFGTDTQYF	TGCGCCAGCAGTGACGCGTTCGGAACAGATACGCAGTATTTT
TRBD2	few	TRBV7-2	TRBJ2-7	CASSLAVGGSAYEQYF	TGTGCCAGCAGCTTAGCGGTAGGCGGGAGTGCATACGAGCAGTACTTC
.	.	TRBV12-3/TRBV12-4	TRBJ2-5	CASSHREQETQYF	TGTGCCAGCAGCCACAGGGAACAAGAGACCCAGTACTTC
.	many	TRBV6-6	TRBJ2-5	CASSYAGDGAETQYF	TGTGCCAGCAGTTACGCCGGGGATGGGGCAGAGACCCAGTACTTC
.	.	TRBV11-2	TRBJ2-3	CASSLRGVAPDTQYF	TGTGCCAGCAGCTTACGCGGGGTAGCTCCAGATACGCAGTATTTT
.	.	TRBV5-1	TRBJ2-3	CASSLHGRRSTDTQYF	TGCGCCAGCAGCTTGCATGGCAGGCGGAGCACAGATACGCAGTATTTT
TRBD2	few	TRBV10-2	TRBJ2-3	CASSGGLAGSSDTQYF	TGCGCCAGCAGTGGGGGACTAGCGGGATCATCAGATACGCAGTATTTT
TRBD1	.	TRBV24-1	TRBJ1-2	CATRGQGQGYTF	TGTGCCACCAGAGGACAGGGTCAAGGCTACACCTTC
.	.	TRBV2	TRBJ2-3	CASSEEFSADTQYF	TGTGCCAGCAGTGAAGAGTTTTCGGCAGATACGCAGTATTTT
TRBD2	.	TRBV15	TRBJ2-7	CATSRDWAERGGYEQYF	TGTGCCACCAGCAGAGATTGGGCGGAGCGGGGGGGCTACGAGCAGTACTTC
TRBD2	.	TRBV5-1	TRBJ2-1	CASNIGTSGGARDEQFF	TGCGCCAGCAACATAGGGACTAGCGGGGGGGCCCGGGATGAGCAGTTCTTC
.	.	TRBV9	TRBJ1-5	CASALGGLDTQHF	TGTGCCAGCGCCTTAGGGGGACTAGATACGCAGCATTTT
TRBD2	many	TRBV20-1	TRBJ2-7	CSASILAGGLLEQYF	TGCAGTGCTAGCATACTAGCGGGAGGCCTCCTAGAGCAGTACTTC
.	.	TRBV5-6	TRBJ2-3	CASSLVRGTKQTDTQYF	TGTGCCAGCAGCTTGGTTCGCGGAACCAAGCAAACAGATACGCAGTATTTT
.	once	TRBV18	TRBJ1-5	CASSPSGTTGQPQHF	TGTGCCAGCTCTCCCTCCGGGACAACTGGGCAGCCCCAGCATTTT
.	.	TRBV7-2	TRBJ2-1	CASSLGGSPLGNEQFF	TGTGCCAGCAGCCTAGGGGGGAGCCCTCTTGGGAATGAGCAGTTCTTC
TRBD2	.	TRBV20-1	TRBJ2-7	CSAARTSDEQYF	TGCAGTGCAGCTCGGACTAGCGACGAGCAGTACTTC
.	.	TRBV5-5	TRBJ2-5	CAGSFVFKKGETQYF	TGTGCCGGCAGCTTTGTCTTTAAGAAAGGGGAGACCCAGTACTTC
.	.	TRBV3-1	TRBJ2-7	CASSLTPGHSYEQYF	TGTGCCAGCAGCCTAACCCCGGGACACTCCTACGAGCAGTACTTC
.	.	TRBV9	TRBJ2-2	CATGLSANTGELFF	TGTGCCACGGGTTTAAGCGCGAACACCGGGGAGCTGTTTTTT
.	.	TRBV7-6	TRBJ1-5	CASSLFNRGQPQHF	TGTGCCAGCAGCTTGTTTAATAGGGGTCAGCCCCAGCATTTT
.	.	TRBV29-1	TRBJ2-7	CSVGSPLYEQYF	TGCAGCGTTGGTTCTCCTCTCTACGAGCAGTACTTC
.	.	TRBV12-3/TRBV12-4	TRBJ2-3	CVSSWYGTRDDSHTDTQYF	TGTGTCAGCAGTTGGTATGGTACCCGGGACGACTCTCACACAGATACGCAGTATTTT
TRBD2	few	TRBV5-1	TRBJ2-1	CASSWSAGGYEQFF	TGCGCCAGCAGCTGGTCAGCGGGAGGTTACGAGCAGTTCTTC
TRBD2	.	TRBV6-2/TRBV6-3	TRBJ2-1	CASSWDRTSGGHYNEQFF	TGTGCCAGCAGTTGGGACCGGACTAGCGGGGGCCATTACAATGAGCAGTTCTTC
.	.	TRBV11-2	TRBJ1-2	CASSLDRKDYGYTF	TGTGCCAGCAGCTTAGACCGCAAGGACTATGGCTACACCTTC
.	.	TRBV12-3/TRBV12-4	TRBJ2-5	CASSISTEETQYF	TGTGCCAGCAGTATATCGACAGAAGAGACCCAGTACTTC
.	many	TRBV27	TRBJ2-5	CASSSRIQETQYF	TGTGCCAGCAGTTCTCGGATCCAAGAGACCCAGTACTTC
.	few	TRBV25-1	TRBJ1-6	CASSEYSPNSPLHF	TGTGCCAGCAGTGAATATTCCCCGAACTCACCCCTCCACTTT